Listed here are 32 T cell receptor beta chains from one sample, sequenced in a study of T cells in Graves' hyperthyroidism and ophthalmopathy. Amplified TCR beta CDR3 regions derived from RNA transcripts. Primed by the HTBI set, a first-round RT-PCR was run on the TCR CDR3. TCRdb re-analysed the multiplex PCR reads in MiXCR, keeping a single row per CDR3 protein. The sample holds 550,000 to 700,000 distinct CDR3 sequences, more than 45% seen once. The sample was peripheral blood or thyroid tissue (not recorded which). These receptors were collected from an adult woman with Graves' disease, either hyperthyroidism or ophthalmopathy (not recorded which).

CDR3 residues: CASRGTGSSYNSPLHF. The CDR3 DNA is TGTGCCAGCAGGGGGACAGGGAGCTCCTATAATTCACCCCTCCACTTT. The chain carries TRBV12-3 or TRBV12-4 and TRBJ1-6, with 9 bases lining up with TRBD1. V trimming: 6 bases; J trimming: 0 bases; junction bases outside the gene matches: 3. There are 16 residues in the CDR3.

Regarding this clonotype: The junction differs from germline at one of its ends, possibly a read error. This chain joins TRBV7-9 and TRBJ2-1, with 7 bases fitting TRBD1. The V gene's germline CDR1 is SEHNR and CDR2 FQNEAQ (reference sequence). The CDR3 has 15 amino acids. CDR3 nucleotide sequence: TGCGCCAGCATGCCACAGGGGACGATATACAATGAGCAGTTCTTC. Translation: CASMPQGTIYNEQFF.

This clonotype has a count of ten or more. The V and J genes are TRBV12-3 or TRBV12-4 and TRBJ2-7, with TRBD1 matching over 8 bases. V lost 6 bases, J lost 2 bases, and 6 bases stayed unmatched. The CDR3 length is 14 residues. The CDR3 nucleotides are TGTGCCAGCAGCATGACAGGGGAAACCTACGAGCAGTACTTC. This codes for CASSMTGETYEQYF.

The V and J genes are TRBV29-1 and TRBJ1-1, with a tentative D call TRBD1 (6 bases). Germline-derived CDR1 and CDR2 are SQVTM and ANQGSEA. The CDR3 runs to 15 residues. Trimming stripped 0 bases from V and 1 base from J, with 12 bases between. The CDR3, as DNA: TGCAGCGTTGAAGACTTCAGGGGACCGAACACTGAAGCTTTCTTT. Its translation is CSVEDFRGPNTEAFF.

The CDR3 DNA reads TGTGCCAGCAGCTGGAGACGGGGGGGGATCTACACCTTC. Amino acids: CASSWRRGGIYTF. The chain is built from TRBV7-9 and TRBJ1-2; D might be TRBD1 (5 bases). CDR1 and CDR2 from the germline V gene are SEHNR and FQNEAQ (reference sequence). V dropped 4 bases and J dropped 10 bases, with 16 bases sitting between them. The CDR3 totals 13 residues.

This clonotype was counted many times. The genes are TRBV7-9 and TRBJ1-2; D is uncertain. Germline V gene lookup returns CDR1 SEHNR and CDR2 FQNEAQ (reference sequence). This CDR3 spans 11 amino acids. V lost 7 bases and J lost 5, with 8 bases in between. The CDR3 sequence: CASTRDYGYTF. The CDR3 region has the DNA TGTGCCAGCACCAGAGATTATGGCTACACCTTC.

This clonotype was seen a single time. The rearrangement joins TRBV20-1 to TRBJ1-2; 9 bases match TRBD1. The CDR3 covers 14 residues. Germline CDR1 and CDR2: DFQATT and SNEGSKA (reference sequence). V dropped 6 bases and J dropped 8; count of bases not matched to a gene: 13. CDR3 bases: TGCAGTGCCAGCAGCTTCCGGACAGGGGAAGGCTACACCTTC. As protein: CSASSFRTGEGYTF.

This clonotype was observed many times. The V and J genes are TRBV25-1 and TRBJ2-5, with a weak D call TRBD1 (6 bases). V was shortened by 7 bases and J by 5 bases, with 14 bases between the two germline ends. The CDR3 runs 13 residues. Germline V lookup: CDR1 MGHDK, CDR2 SYGVNS. The CDR3 sequence: CASTQGLGETQYF. The DNA of the CDR3 is TGTGCCAGCACCCAGGGGTTGGGGGAGACCCAGTACTTC.

The chain carries TRBV19 and TRBJ1-1, with a possible D match to TRBD1 (6 bases). Looked up from germline, CDR1 is LNHDA and CDR2 is SQIVND (reference sequence). Between the trimmed V and J ends, which lost 6 bases and 5 bases, there was a span of 13 bases. The CDR3 length is 13 residues. CDR3 sequence: CASSNTGWTEAFF. For the CDR3, the DNA is TGTGCCAGTAGCAACACAGGGTGGACTGAAGCTTTCTTT.

The V and J genes are TRBV20-1 and TRBJ1-2; D call uncertain. V lost 0 bases, J lost 5 bases, and 13 bases lay in between. Germline V lookup: CDR1 DFQATT, CDR2 SNEGSKA (reference sequence). This CDR3 spans 14 amino acids. The CDR3 DNA sequence: TGCAGTGCTAGAGATCTCGTGACGGTGTATGGCTACACCTTC. Residues: CSARDLVTVYGYTF.

Remarks on this clonotype: Compared with germline, one end of the junction differs, possibly owing to a read error. The chain uses TRBV20-1 and TRBJ1-1; TRBD1 agrees at 7 bases. In germline, CDR1 is DFQATT, CDR2 SNEGSKA (reference sequence). The CDR3 is 13 residues long. The CDR3 bases are TGCAGTGCTGGAGAGGGGGCTGCCACTGAAGCTTTCTTT. As protein: CSAGEGAATEAFF.

Notes on this clonotype: The conserved final phenylalanine or tryptophan is absent from the CDR3, which likely points to a read error. The DNA is left out, because the CDR3 cannot be placed on it with certainty; the CDR3 is given as TCRdb lists it. The chain has TRBV20-1 and TRBJ2-5; the DNA was not used to check the table's D call, TRBD1. Termini included, the CDR3 measures 9 amino acids. CDR1 DFQATT and CDR2 SNEGSKA come from the germline V gene (reference sequence). CDR3 region: CSAREGGYY.

To note about this clonotype: The CDR3 does not end in the conserved phenylalanine or tryptophan, so this is likely a read error. Because the CDR3's place on the DNA is in doubt, the DNA is left out and the CDR3 is given as listed by TCRdb. The gene calls are TRBV24-1 and TRBJ1-1. Germline-derived CDR1 and CDR2 are KGHDR and SFDVKD. The CDR3 numbers 10 amino acids, ends counted. The CDR3 region is CATSASGRVH.

The V call is TRBV6-6, the J call TRBJ1-1, with 8 bases that match TRBD1. Germline V gene sequence: CDR1 MNHNY, CDR2 SVGAGI (reference sequence). This CDR3 is 13 amino acids long. J lost 7 bases, V lost 2 bases, and 3 bases had no gene match. The CDR3 protein is CASSYQTGVEAFF. The CDR3 nucleotides are TGTGCCAGCAGTTACCAGACAGGGGTTGAAGCTTTCTTT.

This clonotype was observed a few times. The gene calls are TRBV29-1 and TRBJ2-5; 7 bases align to TRBD1. The V and J ends lost 4 bases and 5 bases, in that order; junction bases with no gene match: 7. This CDR3 has 13 residues. CDR1 is SQVTM and CDR2 is ANQGSEA in the germline V gene. For the CDR3, the DNA is TGCAGCGTTGTGACAGGGTCTGAGGAGACCCAGTACTTC. Amino acid sequence: CSVVTGSEETQYF.

There are a few counts of this clonotype. The gene calls are TRBV7-6 and TRBJ2-7, with D tentatively TRBD2 (6 bases). Germline values: CDR1 SGHVS, CDR2 FNYEAQ. There are 15 residues in the CDR3. The V and J ends lost 5 bases and 2 bases respectively, with 16 bases between them. CDR3 DNA: TGTGCCAGCAGCGCCGGGAGTCCTGAGACCTACGAGCAGTACTTC. This sequence encodes CASSAGSPETYEQYF. The full variable domain, with the rest looked up from reference TRBV7-6 and TRBJ2-7, is GAGVSQSPRYKVTKRGQDVALRCDPISGHVSLYWYRQALGQGPEFLTYFNYEAQQDKSGLPNDRFSAERPEGSISTLTIQRTEQRDSAMYRCASSAGSPETYEQYFGPGTRLTVT.

This chain links TRBV10-3 with TRBJ1-1, with 11 positions matching TRBD1. Germline CDR1 ENHRY, CDR2 SYGVKD. V lost 6 bases, J lost 3 bases, and 6 bases stayed unmatched. This CDR3 has 15 residues. The CDR3 DNA reads TGTGCCATCAGCAGGACAGGGGGCGGATACACTGAAGCTTTCTTT. It encodes CAISRTGGGYTEAFF.

CDR3 protein: CASLWTASNTIYF. The DNA of the CDR3 is TGTGCCAGCTTGTGGACAGCTTCGAACACCATATATTTT. The J gene is TRBJ1-3, the V gene TRBV18, with D perhaps TRBD1 (6 bases). V lost 7 bases and J lost 7, with 14 bases in between. This CDR3 spans 13 amino acids. Germline CDR1 KGHSH, CDR2 LQKENI. The full variable domain, rest sourced from reference TRBV18 and TRBJ1-3, is NAGVMQNPRHLVRRRGQEARLRCSPMKGHSHVYWYRQLPEEGLKFMVYLQKENIIDESGMPKERFSAEFPKEGPSILRIQQVVRGDSAAYFCASLWTASNTIYFGEGSWLTVV.

This clonotype appeared a few times. This chain joins TRBV6-4 and TRBJ1-1; D gene uncertain. This CDR3 has 15 amino acids. V lost 3 bases to trimming and J lost 3 bases, with 14 bases between them. Germline V gene sequence: CDR1 MRHNA, CDR2 SNTAGT. The chain's CDR3 is CASSESGRRDTEAFF. CDR3 DNA sequence: TGTGCCAGCAGTGAATCGGGTCGGAGGGACACTGAAGCTTTCTTT.

This clonotype was seen at least ten times. V and J are TRBV4-2 and TRBJ1-5, with 8 bases that match TRBD1. Germline V gene lookup returns CDR1 LGHNA and CDR2 YNFKEQ. After removal of 3 bases from V and 6 bases from J, the junction contained 10 bases not matched to a gene. There are 16 residues in the CDR3. The CDR3 region is CASSHIGQGIGQPQHF. The CDR3 coding sequence is TGTGCCAGCAGCCACATCGGACAGGGAATCGGTCAGCCCCAGCATTTT.

Notes on this clonotype: The junction departs from germline at one end; a sequencing error may be responsible. This chain uses TRBV5-5 with TRBJ2-6, with D perhaps matching TRBD1 (5 bases). Germline values: CDR1 SGHKS, CDR2 YYEKEE (reference sequence). The CDR3 sequence is 12 residues long. The CDR3 loop is CASSLERGTEAF. For the CDR3, the DNA is TGCGCCAGCAGCTTGGAAAGGGGCACTGAAGCTTTC.

The CDR3 coding sequence is TGTGCCAGTAGTATGACATATCGGGAGCAGTTCTTC. It codes for CASSMTYREQFF. This chain connects TRBV19 to TRBJ2-1; D unresolved. The CDR3 has 12 amino acids. Germline CDR1 reads LNHDA; CDR2 reads SQIVND (reference sequence). Trimming took off 3 bases at V and 10 bases at J, with 10 bases between the two ends.

There are many counts of this clonotype. CDR3 region: CSARESGFLNTEAFF. The CDR3 coding sequence is TGCAGTGCTAGAGAGTCGGGGTTTTTGAACACTGAAGCTTTCTTT. This chain links TRBV20-1 with TRBJ1-1; no definite D call. Germline loops: CDR1 DFQATT, CDR2 SNEGSKA (reference sequence). The ends were cut back, 0 bases at V and 0 bases at J, with 11 bases in the middle. The length of the CDR3 is 15 residues.

In regard to this clonotype: One end of the junction varies from germline; a read error may be responsible. The chain joins TRBV14 to TRBJ1-3; TRBD1 matches 7 bases. CDR1 SGHDN and CDR2 FVKESK come from the germline V gene. The CDR3 extends over 13 amino acids. CDR3 amino acids: CASSRYRGKTIYF. CDR3 in DNA: TGTGCCAGCAGCCGATACAGGGGAAAGACCATATATTTT.

This clonotype appeared many times. The chain employs TRBV5-1 and TRBJ1-1, with D tentatively TRBD1 (6 bases). The CDR3 extends over 13 amino acids. From germline, CDR1 is SGHRS and CDR2 YFSETQ. The ends were cut back, 4 bases at V and 6 bases at J, with 13 bases in the middle. Here the CDR3 DNA reads TGCGCCAGCAGCCCACAGGGTAGATCTGAAGCTTTCTTT. Protein sequence: CASSPQGRSEAFF.

V gene TRBV10-3 combines with J gene TRBJ1-6, with D uncertain. From germline, CDR1 is ENHRY and CDR2 SYGVKD. Trimming left V 10 bases short and J 3 bases short, with 19 bases between. The CDR3 is 16 residues long. The CDR3 is CASSADNGGYNSPLHF. Written as DNA, the CDR3 is TGTGCCAGCAGCGCAGACAACGGCGGCTATAATTCACCCCTCCACTTT.

This clonotype was detected ten times or more. The chain carries TRBV12-3 or TRBV12-4 and TRBJ2-2; D remains unclear. This CDR3 region has 13 residues. Trimming shortened V by 6 bases and J by 1 base, and 6 bases separated the two germline ends. CDR3 loop: CASSPKNTGELFF. For the CDR3, the DNA is TGTGCCAGCAGCCCCAAGAACACCGGGGAGCTGTTTTTT.

The CDR3 loop reads CASSPLRFHGYTF. The CDR3 DNA sequence: TGTGCCAGCAGCCCCTTGAGGTTTCATGGCTACACCTTC. The chain links TRBV11-2 to TRBJ1-2; D gene unclear. Germline assignment: CDR1 SGHAT and CDR2 FQNNGV. This CDR3 is 13 amino acids long. Between the trimmed V and J ends, which lost 5 bases and 6 bases, there was a span of 13 bases. Drawing the rest from reference TRBV11-2 and TRBJ1-2, the complete variable domain is EAGVAQSPRYKIIEKRQSVAFWCNPISGHATLYWYQQILGQGPKLLIQFQNNGVVDDSQLPKDRFSAERLKGVDSTLKIQPAKLEDSAVYLCASSPLRFHGYTFGSGTRLTVV.

The chain joins TRBV7-2 to TRBJ2-5; no firm D call. This CDR3 is 12 amino acids long. CDR1 and CDR2 (germline): SGHTA, FQGNSA. Trimming left V 3 bases short and J 5 bases short, with 7 bases between. This CDR3 is CASSFQGETQYF. CDR3 nucleotide sequence: TGTGCCAGCAGCTTTCAAGGGGAGACCCAGTACTTC.

V and J are TRBV25-1 and TRBJ1-3; D uncertain. There are 10 residues in the CDR3. Trimming removed 8 bases from V and 4 bases from J, with 3 bases in between. Germline lookup yields CDR1 MGHDK and CDR2 SYGVNS. CDR3 region: CASLGNTIYF. For the CDR3, the DNA is TGTGCCAGCCTCGGAAACACCATATATTTT. Full variable domain (outside the CDR3, taken from reference TRBV25-1 and TRBJ1-3): EADIYQTPRYLVIGTGKKITLECSQTMGHDKMYWYQQDPGMELHLIHYSYGVNSTEKGDLSSESTVSRIRTEHFPLTLESARPSHTSQYLCASLGNTIYFGEGSWLTVV.

V usage is TRBV15 and J usage is TRBJ1-1, with D perhaps matching TRBD1 (5 bases). Germline values: CDR1 LNHNV, CDR2 YYDKDF (reference sequence). Trimming shortened V by 5 bases and J by 1 base, and 14 bases separated the two germline ends. The CDR3 loop spans 15 amino acids. The CDR3 is CATSGEGRENTEAFF. CDR3 sequence (DNA): TGTGCCACCAGCGGGGAGGGGAGAGAGAACACTGAAGCTTTCTTT.

At least ten counts were recorded for this clonotype. CDR3 sequence: CASSYRDGEGDYEQYF. In DNA form, the CDR3 reads TGTGCCAGCAGCTACCGGGACGGGGAAGGGGACTACGAGCAGTACTTC. The chain links TRBV7-9 to TRBJ2-7; D tentatively reads TRBD1 or TRBD2 (5 bases each). CDR1 and CDR2 (germline): SEHNR, FQNEAQ (reference sequence). This CDR3 has 16 residues. V lost 4 bases and J 3 bases, leaving 19 bases between the germline ends.